This entry concerns a single T cell receptor (beta chain). Its antigen is unidentified. At one end the junction does not follow the germline gene, possibly because of a read error. This CDR3 is built from 14 residues. Germline CDR1 reads SNHLY; CDR2 reads FYNNEI. This sample was taken from a study of T cells in Graves' hyperthyroidism and ophthalmopathy. Study results and limitations: Blood held most thyroid clonotypes expanded above 0.001 frequency.

The source material, RNA transcripts, was used to amplify TCR beta CDR3 regions. Carried out on the TCR CDR3, a first-round RT-PCR used the HTBI primer set. A single record per CDR3 protein comes from TCRdb applying MiXCR to the multiplex PCR reads. The profile shows around 660,000 distinct CDR3 sequences, about 45% of them singletons. This chain uses TRBV2 with TRBJ1-5; 7 nucleotides align to TRBD1. This receptor was taken from an adult man with Graves' disease, either hyperthyroidism or ophthalmopathy (not recorded which). Specimen: peripheral blood or thyroid tissue (not recorded which). CDR3 sequence: CASSPDRAIQPQHF. The CDR3 coding sequence is TGCGCCAGCAGCCCTGACAGGGCCATTCAGCCCCAGCATTTT. The full variable domain, its missing parts supplied by reference TRBV2 and TRBJ1-5, is EPEVTQTPSHQVTQMGQEVILRCVPISNHLYFYWYRQILGQKVEFLVSFYNNEISEKSEIFDDQFSVERPDGSNFTLKIRSTKLEDSAMYFCASSPDRAIQPQHFGDGTRLSIL.